The clone carrying this TCR beta chain was observed at least ten times. The antigen remains unidentified. TCRdb called the 5' RACE reads again in MiXCR, with one record for every CDR3 protein. Among some 310,000 distinct CDR3 sequences, 20% to 25% were seen once, and the ten largest hold roughly 23%. This sample was included in a study of T-cell memory formation after mild COVID-19. Study-wide results and caveats: The second-wave clones peaking on day 37 were not confirmed as SARS-CoV-2-specific. There was a balanced CD4/CD8 profile in clones contracting day 15 to 85, and later expanders leaned CD4+. A subset of responding clones appeared in pre-infection memory, suggesting cross-reactive memory joined.

From germline, CDR1 is SEHNR and CDR2 FQNEAQ (reference sequence). This CDR3 spans 17 amino acids. Trimming shortened V by 4 bases and J by 5 bases, and 18 bases separated the two germline ends. The sample consisted of PBMCs or a T cell subset sorted from them (not recorded which). V is TRBV7-9 and J is TRBJ2-6, with D tentatively TRBD1 (5 bases). The sequence was obtained from a man aged 18 to 29 who had mild COVID-19 (a few samples of this study predate the infection). Cell type and time point are not known. The CDR3 loop is CASSSLDRQGRANVLTF. The CDR3 coding sequence is TGTGCCAGCAGCTCCTTGGATAGGCAGGGTAGGGCCAACGTCCTGACTTTC.